This T cell receptor beta chain was captured in a study of blood T cell repertoires in COVID-19. The wider study: COVID-19 samples from acute and convalescent phases originated in the United States, Italy and Spain.

Germline V gives CDR1 LNHDA, CDR2 SQIVND (reference sequence). The CDR3 totals 17 residues. After removal of 4 bases from V and 2 bases from J, the junction contained 10 bases not matched to a gene. Participants, about 18 to 90 years old, spanned around 25 US areas. Original handling: Estimation of nucleated cell counts relied on the amplification of reference gene primers. Clones were sequenced by immunoSEQ multiplex PCR, and TCRdb holds only the in-frame ones, with some missing. V, J and clone size were drawn from that table, and D and trimming were deduced from the DNA. The sample shows about 220,000 clones, around 90% of them seen only once.

Input material: PBMCs or T cells enriched from blood (not recorded which). The source is a woman between 45 and 65 years old with acute COVID-19. The V and J genes are TRBV19 and TRBJ2-1; 8 bases line up with TRBD2. The CDR3 sequence is CASSTLGVAGTYNEQFF. The DNA of the CDR3 is TGTGCCAGTAGTACCCTTGGGGTAGCGGGGACCTACAATGAGCAGTTCTTC.